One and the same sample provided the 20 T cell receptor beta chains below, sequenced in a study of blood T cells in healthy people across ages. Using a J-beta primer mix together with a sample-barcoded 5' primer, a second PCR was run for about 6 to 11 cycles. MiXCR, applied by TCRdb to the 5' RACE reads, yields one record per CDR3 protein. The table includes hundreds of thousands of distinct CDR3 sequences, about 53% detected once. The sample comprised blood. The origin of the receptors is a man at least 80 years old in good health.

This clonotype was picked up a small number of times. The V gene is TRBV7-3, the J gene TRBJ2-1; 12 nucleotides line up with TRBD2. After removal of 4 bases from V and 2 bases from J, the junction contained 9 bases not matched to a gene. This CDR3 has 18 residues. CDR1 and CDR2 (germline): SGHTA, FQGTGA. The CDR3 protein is CASSSLGTSGLAYNEQFF. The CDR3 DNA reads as TGTGCCAGCAGCTCCCTCGGGACTAGCGGGTTAGCCTACAATGAGCAGTTCTTC.

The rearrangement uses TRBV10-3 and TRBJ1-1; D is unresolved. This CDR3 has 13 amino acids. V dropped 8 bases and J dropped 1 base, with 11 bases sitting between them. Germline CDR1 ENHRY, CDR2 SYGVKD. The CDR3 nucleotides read TGTGCCATCTTAAAGGGTGCGAACACTGAAGCTTTCTTT. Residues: CAILKGANTEAFF.

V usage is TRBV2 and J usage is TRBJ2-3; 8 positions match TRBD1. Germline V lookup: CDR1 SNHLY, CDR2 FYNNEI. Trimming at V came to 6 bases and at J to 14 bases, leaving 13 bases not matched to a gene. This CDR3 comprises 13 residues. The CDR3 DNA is TGTGCCAGCAGAGACAGGGGTCACAGATACGCGTATTTT. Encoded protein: CASRDRGHRYAYF.

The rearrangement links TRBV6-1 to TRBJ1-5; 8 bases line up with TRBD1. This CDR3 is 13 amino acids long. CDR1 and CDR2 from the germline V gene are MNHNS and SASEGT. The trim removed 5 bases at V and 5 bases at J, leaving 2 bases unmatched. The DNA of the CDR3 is TGTGCCAGCAGTCGGACAGGGCATCAGCCCCAGCATTTT. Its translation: CASSRTGHQPQHF.

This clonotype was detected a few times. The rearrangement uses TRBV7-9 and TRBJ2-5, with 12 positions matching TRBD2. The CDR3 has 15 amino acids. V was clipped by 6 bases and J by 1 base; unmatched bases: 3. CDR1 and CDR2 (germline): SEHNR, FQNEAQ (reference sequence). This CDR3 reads CASRLTSGSQETQYF. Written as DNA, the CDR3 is TGTGCCAGCAGGTTGACTAGCGGGAGCCAAGAGACCCAGTACTTC.

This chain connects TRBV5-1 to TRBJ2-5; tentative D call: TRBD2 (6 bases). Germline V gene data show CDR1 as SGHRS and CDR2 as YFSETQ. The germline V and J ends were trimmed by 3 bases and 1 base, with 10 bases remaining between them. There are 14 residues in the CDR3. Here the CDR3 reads CASSWGGVQETQYF. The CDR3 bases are TGCGCCAGCAGCTGGGGAGGCGTCCAAGAGACCCAGTACTTC.

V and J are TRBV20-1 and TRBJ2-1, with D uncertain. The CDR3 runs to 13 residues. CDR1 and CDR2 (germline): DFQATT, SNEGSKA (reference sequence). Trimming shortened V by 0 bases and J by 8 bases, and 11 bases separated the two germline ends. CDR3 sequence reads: CSAREASRHEQFF. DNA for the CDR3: TGCAGTGCTAGAGAAGCTTCGCGGCATGAGCAGTTCTTC.

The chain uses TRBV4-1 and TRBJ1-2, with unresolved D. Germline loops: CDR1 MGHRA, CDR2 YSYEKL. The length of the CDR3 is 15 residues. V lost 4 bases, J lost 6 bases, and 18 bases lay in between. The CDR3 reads CASSRTREGEDGYTF. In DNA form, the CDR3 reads TGCGCCAGCAGCCGAACGCGTGAGGGCGAGGATGGCTACACCTTC.

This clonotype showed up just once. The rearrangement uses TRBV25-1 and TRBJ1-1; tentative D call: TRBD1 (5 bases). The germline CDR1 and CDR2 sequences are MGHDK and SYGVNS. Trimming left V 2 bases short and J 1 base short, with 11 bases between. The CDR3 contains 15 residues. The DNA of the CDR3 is TGTGCCAGCAGTGAACCATCCCAGGGGAACACTGAAGCTTTCTTT. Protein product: CASSEPSQGNTEAFF.

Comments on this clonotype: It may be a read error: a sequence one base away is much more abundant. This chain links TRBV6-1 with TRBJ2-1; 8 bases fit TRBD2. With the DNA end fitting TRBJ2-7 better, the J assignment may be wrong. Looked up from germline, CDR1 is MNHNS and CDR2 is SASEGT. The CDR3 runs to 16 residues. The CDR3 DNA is TGTGCCAGCAGTGAAGTTGCGGGGGGCTCCTACAATGAGCAGTACTTC. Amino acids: CASSEVAGGSYNEQYF.

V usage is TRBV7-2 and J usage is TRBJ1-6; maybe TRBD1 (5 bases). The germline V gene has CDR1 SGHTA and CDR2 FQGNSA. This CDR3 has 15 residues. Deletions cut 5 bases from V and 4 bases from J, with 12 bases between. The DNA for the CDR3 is TGTGCCAGCAGCCAACAGGCCTTATATAATTCACCCCTCCACTTT. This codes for CASSQQALYNSPLHF.

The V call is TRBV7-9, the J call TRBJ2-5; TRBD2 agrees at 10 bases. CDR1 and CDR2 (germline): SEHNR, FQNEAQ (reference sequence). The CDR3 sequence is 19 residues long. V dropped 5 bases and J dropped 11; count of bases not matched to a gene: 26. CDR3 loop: CASSARGAFSGRNYNEQYF. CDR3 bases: TGTGCCAGCAGCGCCCGTGGAGCGTTTAGCGGGAGGAACTACAATGAGCAGTACTTC.

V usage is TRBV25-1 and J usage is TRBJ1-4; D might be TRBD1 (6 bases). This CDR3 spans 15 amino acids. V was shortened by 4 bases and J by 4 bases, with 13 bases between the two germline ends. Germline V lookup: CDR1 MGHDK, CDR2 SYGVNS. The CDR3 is CASSGVGQINEKLFF. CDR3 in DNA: TGTGCCAGCAGTGGCGTCGGACAGATTAATGAAAAACTGTTTTTT. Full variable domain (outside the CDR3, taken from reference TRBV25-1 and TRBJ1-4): EADIYQTPRYLVIGTGKKITLECSQTMGHDKMYWYQQDPGMELHLIHYSYGVNSTEKGDLSSESTVSRIRTEHFPLTLESARPSHTSQYLCASSGVGQINEKLFFGSGTQLSVL.

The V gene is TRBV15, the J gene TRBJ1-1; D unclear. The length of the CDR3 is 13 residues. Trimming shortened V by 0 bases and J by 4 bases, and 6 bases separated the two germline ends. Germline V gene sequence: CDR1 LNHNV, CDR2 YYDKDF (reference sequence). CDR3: CATSREVSTEAFF. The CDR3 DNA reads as TGTGCCACCAGCAGAGAGGTGAGCACTGAAGCTTTCTTT. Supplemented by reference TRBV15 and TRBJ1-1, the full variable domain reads DAMVIQNPRYQVTQFGKPVTLSCSQTLNHNVMYWYQQKSSQAPKLLFHYYDKDFNNEADTPDNFQSRRPNTSFCFLDIRSPGLGDTAMYLCATSREVSTEAFFGQGTRLTVV.

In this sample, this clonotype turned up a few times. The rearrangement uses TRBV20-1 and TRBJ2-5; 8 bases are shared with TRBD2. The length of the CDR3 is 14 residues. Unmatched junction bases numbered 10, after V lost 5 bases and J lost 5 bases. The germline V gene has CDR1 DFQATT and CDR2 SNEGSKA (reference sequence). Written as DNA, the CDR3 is TGCAGTGCTCCCGGGGGACTAGTAGGGGAGACCCAGTACTTC. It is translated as CSAPGGLVGETQYF.

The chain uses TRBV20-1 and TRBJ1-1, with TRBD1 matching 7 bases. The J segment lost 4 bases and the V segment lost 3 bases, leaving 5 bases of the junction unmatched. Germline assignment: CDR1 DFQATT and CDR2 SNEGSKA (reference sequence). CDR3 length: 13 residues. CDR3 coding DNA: TGCAGTGCTAGTAGGGGGCTGGGCACTGAAGCTTTCTTT. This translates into CSASRGLGTEAFF.

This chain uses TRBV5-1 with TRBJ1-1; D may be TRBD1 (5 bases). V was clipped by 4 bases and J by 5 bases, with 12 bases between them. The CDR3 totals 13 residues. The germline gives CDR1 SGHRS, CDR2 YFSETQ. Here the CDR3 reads CASSRDPSTEAFF. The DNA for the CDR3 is TGCGCCAGCAGCCGGGACCCCTCTACTGAAGCTTTCTTT.

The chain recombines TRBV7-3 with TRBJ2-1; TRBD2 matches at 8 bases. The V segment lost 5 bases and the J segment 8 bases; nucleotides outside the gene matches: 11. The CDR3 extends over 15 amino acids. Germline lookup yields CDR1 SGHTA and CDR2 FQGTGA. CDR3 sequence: CASSPGGGRPDEQFF. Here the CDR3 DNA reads TGTGCCAGCAGCCCGGGGGGCGGGAGGCCCGATGAGCAGTTCTTC.

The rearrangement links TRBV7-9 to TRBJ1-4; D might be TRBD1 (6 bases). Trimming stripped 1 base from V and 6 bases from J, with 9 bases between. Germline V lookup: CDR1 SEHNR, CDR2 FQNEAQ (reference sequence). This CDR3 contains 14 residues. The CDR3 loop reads CASSLVQGHEKLFF. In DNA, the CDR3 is TGTGCCAGCAGCTTAGTACAGGGTCATGAAAAACTGTTTTTT.

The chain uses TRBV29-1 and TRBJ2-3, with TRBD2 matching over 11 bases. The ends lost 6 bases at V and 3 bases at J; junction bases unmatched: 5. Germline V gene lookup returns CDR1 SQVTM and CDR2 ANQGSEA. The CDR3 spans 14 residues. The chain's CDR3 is CSVQVAGGTDTQYF. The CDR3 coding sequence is TGCAGCGTCCAGGTAGCGGGAGGGACAGATACGCAGTATTTT.